The 9 T cell receptor beta chains given below trace back to one sample, sequenced in a study of Tregs in tolerant kidney transplant recipients. Profiled with immunoSEQ multiplex PCR; TCRdb holds only in-frame clones, not every one. The table records 15,000 to 20,000 clones, more than 60% of them present only once. These receptors are not linked to any known antigen. The sample taken for sequencing was Tregs from blood cultured with allogeneic cells. The receptors shown here come from a human donor in good health.

This clone has more than one count but fewer than ten. CDR3 DNA: TGTGCCAGCTCGCTGGGCACCTACAATGAGCAGTTCTTC. Its protein product is CASSLGTYNEQFF. The J gene is TRBJ2-1, the V gene TRBV7-2; D is unclear. Germline V gene data show CDR1 as SGHTA and CDR2 as FQGNSA. The V end was cut by 8 bases, the J end by 2 bases, with 10 bases between. The CDR3 is 13 residues long.

V usage is TRBV9 and J usage is TRBJ2-2, with D hard to call. From germline, CDR1 is SGDLS and CDR2 YYNGEE. This CDR3 has 12 residues. Trimming cost V 0 bases and J 7 bases, with 4 bases left between them. CDR3 in DNA: TGTGCCAGCAGCGTAGTGGACGGGGAGCTGTTTTTT. Protein: CASSVVDGELFF.

This rearrangement joins TRBV6-5 to TRBJ1-5; D is uncertain. Germline CDR1 is MNHEY and CDR2 is SVGAGI. The CDR3 runs to 13 residues. The germline V and J ends were trimmed by 4 bases and 4 bases, with 8 bases remaining between them. The CDR3 nucleotides are TGTGCCAGCAGTTTCGTAGAGAATCAGCCCCAGCATTTT. Amino acids: CASSFVENQPQHF.

V and J are TRBV5-6 and TRBJ1-3; D ambiguous. The germline V gene has CDR1 SGHDT and CDR2 YYEEEE. The CDR3 totals 14 residues. CDR3 in DNA: TGTGCGAGTGGAAATCGGCCCTCTGGAAACACCATATATTTT. Translating it yields CASGNRPSGNTIYF.

The chain links TRBV28 to TRBJ1-3; D is ambiguous. This CDR3 has 11 residues. CDR1 is MDHEN and CDR2 is SYDVKM in the germline V gene. Trimming removed 6 bases at V and 4 bases at J, with 4 bases between. DNA for the CDR3: TGTGCCAGCAGCCAAGGAAACACCATATATTTT. Encoded protein: CASSQGNTIYF.

This chain uses TRBV5-1 with TRBJ2-5; the D is unclear. The CDR3 is 14 residues long. The V gene's germline CDR1 is SGHRS and CDR2 YFSETQ. The V and J ends lost 0 bases and 1 base respectively, with 7 bases between them. As DNA, the CDR3 is TGCGCCAGCAGCTTGGCCAGCCCCCAAGAGACCCAGTACTTC. It yields the protein CASSLASPQETQYF. Combining the CDR3 with reference TRBV5-1 and TRBJ2-5 gives the whole variable domain KAGVTQTPRYLIKTRGQQVTLSCSPISGHRSVSWYQQTPGQGLQFLFEYFSETQRNKGNFPGRFSGRQFSNSRSEMNVSTLELGDSALYLCASSLASPQETQYFGPGTRLLVL.

J is TRBJ2-1 and V is TRBV7-9; D not resolved. V was pared by 6 bases and J by 3 bases, with 18 bases between. The CDR3 length is 16 residues. Germline V gene data show CDR1 as SEHNR and CDR2 as FQNEAQ (reference sequence). The CDR3 sequence: CASSGFTGIVYNEQFF. The DNA of the CDR3 is TGTGCCAGCAGTGGGTTTACTGGGATCGTCTACAATGAGCAGTTCTTC.

This clone was counted a few times. The chain carries TRBV15 and TRBJ1-6; 7 bases align to TRBD1. Germline CDR1 and CDR2: LNHNV and YYDKDF (reference sequence). The CDR3 totals 15 residues. The junction had 8 bases not matched to a gene; V was cut back by 5 bases and J by 7 bases. The CDR3 is CATSRETGKNSPLHF. CDR3 sequence (DNA): TGTGCCACCAGCCGTGAGACAGGGAAGAATTCACCCCTCCACTTT.

This clone is categorized as medium-sized. J is TRBJ2-1 and V is TRBV10-3; TRBD1 matches at 8 bases. This CDR3 has 16 amino acids. Trimming at V came to 1 base and at J to 7 bases, leaving 9 bases not matched to a gene. Germline V CDR1 and CDR2: ENHRY, SYGVKD. The CDR3 reads CAISELTGARWNEQFF. The CDR3 coding sequence is TGTGCCATCAGTGAGTTGACAGGGGCCAGGTGGAATGAGCAGTTCTTC.